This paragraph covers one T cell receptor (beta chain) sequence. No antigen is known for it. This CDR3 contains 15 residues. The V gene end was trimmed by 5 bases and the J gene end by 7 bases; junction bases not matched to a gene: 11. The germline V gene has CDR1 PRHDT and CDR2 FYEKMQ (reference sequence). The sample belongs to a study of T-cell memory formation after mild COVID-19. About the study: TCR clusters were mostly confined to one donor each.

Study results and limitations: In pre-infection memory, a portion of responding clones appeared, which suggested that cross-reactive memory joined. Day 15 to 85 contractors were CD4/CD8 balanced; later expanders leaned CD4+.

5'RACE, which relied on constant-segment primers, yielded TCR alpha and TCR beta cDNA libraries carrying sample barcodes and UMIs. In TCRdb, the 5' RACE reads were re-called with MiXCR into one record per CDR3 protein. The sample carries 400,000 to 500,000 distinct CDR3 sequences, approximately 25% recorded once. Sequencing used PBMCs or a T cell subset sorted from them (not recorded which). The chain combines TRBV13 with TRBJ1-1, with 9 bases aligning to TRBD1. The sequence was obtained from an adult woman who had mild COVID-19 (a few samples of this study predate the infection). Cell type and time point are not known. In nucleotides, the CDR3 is TGTGCCAGCAGCGACACCCCGGGACAGGGAAGTGAAGCTTTCTTT. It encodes CASSDTPGQGSEAFF. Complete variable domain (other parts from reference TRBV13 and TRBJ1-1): AAGVIQSPRHLIKEKRETATLKCYPIPRHDTVYWYQQGPGQDPQFLISFYEKMQSDKGSIPDRFSAQQFSDYHSELNMSSLELGDSALYFCASSDTPGQGSEAFFGQGTRLTVV.